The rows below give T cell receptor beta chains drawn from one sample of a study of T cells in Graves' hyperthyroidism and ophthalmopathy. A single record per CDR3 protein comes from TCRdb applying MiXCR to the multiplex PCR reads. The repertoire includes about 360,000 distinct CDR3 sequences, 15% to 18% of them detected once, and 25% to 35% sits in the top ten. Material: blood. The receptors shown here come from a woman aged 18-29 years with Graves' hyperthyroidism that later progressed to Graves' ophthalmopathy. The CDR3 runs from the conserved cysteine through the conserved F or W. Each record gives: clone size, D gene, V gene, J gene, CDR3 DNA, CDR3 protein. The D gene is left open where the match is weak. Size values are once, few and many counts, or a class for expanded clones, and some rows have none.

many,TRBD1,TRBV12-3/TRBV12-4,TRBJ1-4,TGTGCCAGCAGTTTTTCCGGGACAGGGGTCGAAAAACTGTTTTTT,CASSFSGTGVEKLFF
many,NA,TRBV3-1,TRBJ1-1,TGTGCCAGCAGCCAAAACTCGCCGTGGGTTGGCACTGAAGCTTTCTTT,CASSQNSPWVGTEAFF
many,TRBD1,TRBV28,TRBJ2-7,TGTGCCAGCAGTTCCGGCGACAGGGACGAGCAGTACTTC,CASSSGDRDEQYF
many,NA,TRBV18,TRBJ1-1,TGTGCCAGCTCACCTAGCCTAGACGAAGCTTTCTTT,CASSPSLDEAFF
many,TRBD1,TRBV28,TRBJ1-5,TGTGCCAGCAGTTCGCCAGGGGGGTCGTATAGCAATCAGCCCCAGCATTTT,CASSSPGGSYSNQPQHF
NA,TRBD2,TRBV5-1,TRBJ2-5,TGCGCCAGCAGCTGGGGGACTAGCGCAGAGACCCAGTACTTC,CASSWGTSAETQYF
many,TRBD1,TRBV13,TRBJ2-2,TGTGCCAGCAGCGGGGGACAGGAGAACACCGGGGAGCTGTTTTTT,CASSGGQENTGELFF
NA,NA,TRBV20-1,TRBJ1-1,TGCAGTGCTCCAGACAAGAACACTGAAGCTTTCTTT,CSAPDKNTEAFF
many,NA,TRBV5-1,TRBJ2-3,TGCGCCAGCAGCTTGGAGACTGGCACAGATACGCAGTATTTT,CASSLETGTDTQYF
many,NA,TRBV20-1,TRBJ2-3,TGCAGTGCTAGTCTCCCAGATACGCAGTATTTT,CSASLPDTQYF
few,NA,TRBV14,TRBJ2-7,TGTGCCAGCAGCCATTACACAGGAGACTACGAGCAGTACTTC,CASSHYTGDYEQYF
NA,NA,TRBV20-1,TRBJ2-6,TGCAGTGCCCCAGGGGATGGGGCCAACGTCCTGACTTTC,CSAPGDGANVLTF
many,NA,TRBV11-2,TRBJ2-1,TGTGCCAGCAGCCATCAAGTCAATGAGCAGTTCTTC,CASSHQVNEQFF
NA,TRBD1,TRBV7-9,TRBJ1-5,TGTGCCAGCAGCCCCGACAGGGCTAACGATAGCAATCAGCCCCAGCATTTT,CASSPDRANDSNQPQHF
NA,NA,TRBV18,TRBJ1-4,TGTGCCAGCTCACCAGGTGCAGGGCGAAATGAAAAACTGTTTTTT,CASSPGAGRNEKLFF
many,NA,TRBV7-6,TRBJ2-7,TGTGCCAGTCAGCTTACTCCGGGCGACGAGCAGTACTTC,CASQLTPGDEQYF
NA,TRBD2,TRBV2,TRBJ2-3,TGTGCCAGCAGCGCCGGGACTAGCTGGAGTGCTACGCAGTATTTT,CASSAGTSWSATQYF
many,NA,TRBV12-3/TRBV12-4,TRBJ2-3,TGTGCCAGCCGATTCGGAGGGGTCGGAGATACGCAGTATTTT,CASRFGGVGDTQYF
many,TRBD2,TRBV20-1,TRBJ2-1,TGCAGTGCTGCGACGACTAGCGGGAGGTGGGGAAGCTCCTACAATGAGCAGTTCTTC,CSAATTSGRWGSSYNEQFF
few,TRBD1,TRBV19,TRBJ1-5,TGTGCCAGTAGTATCTTCAACTCAGGGGGCCGGGGGGATCAGCCCCAGCATTTT,CASSIFNSGGRGDQPQHF
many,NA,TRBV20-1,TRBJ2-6,TGCAGTGCGGCCGAAGGCTCTGGGGCCAACGTCCTGACTTTC,CSAAEGSGANVLTF
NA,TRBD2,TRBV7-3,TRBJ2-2,TGTGCCAGCAGCCCCAGCGGGGGAAACACCGGGGAGCTGTTTTTT,CASSPSGGNTGELFF
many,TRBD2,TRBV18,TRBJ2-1,TGTGCCAGCTCATGGAAGTCCGCCGGACTAGCGGGATCTAATGAGCAGTTCTTC,CASSWKSAGLAGSNEQFF
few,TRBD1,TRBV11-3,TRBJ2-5,TGTGCCAGCAGCTCGGGACAGGGGGACGGGACCCAGTACTTC,CASSSGQGDGTQYF
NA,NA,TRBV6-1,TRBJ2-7,TGTGCCAGCAAGCTCGGGGACTACGAGCAGTACTTC,CASKLGDYEQYF
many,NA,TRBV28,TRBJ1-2,TGTGCCAGCAGCCCCATCGCAGGGTTGCGGGGCTACACCTTC,CASSPIAGLRGYTF
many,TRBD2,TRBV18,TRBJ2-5,TGTGCCAGCTCACTGACTAGCGGAGGTGGGGAGACCCAGTACTTC,CASSLTSGGGETQYF
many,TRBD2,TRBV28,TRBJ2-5,TGTGCCAGCAGTTTAGCGGGAGACTTGTTGAATTGGGAGACCCAGTACTTC,CASSLAGDLLNWETQYF
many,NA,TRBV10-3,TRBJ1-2,TGTGCCATCAGTGAGTCCCGCTCGCGCTATGGCTACACCTTC,CAISESRSRYGYTF
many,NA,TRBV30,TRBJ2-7,TGTGCCTGGAGTGTAGCGGGTGCCTACGAGCAGTACTTC,CAWSVAGAYEQYF
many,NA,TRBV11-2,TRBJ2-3,TGTGCCAGCAGCTTTGAGGGGGAGACAGATACGCAGTATTTT,CASSFEGETDTQYF
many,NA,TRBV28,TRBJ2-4,TGTGCCAGCAGTTTCGGACTCTTATTAGCCAAAAACATTCAGTACTTC,CASSFGLLLAKNIQYF
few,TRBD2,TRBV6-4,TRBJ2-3,TGTGCCAGAAACTTCCCTCGGGACTGCGGGAGGAAGAAACCAGATACGCAGTATTTT,CARNFPRDCGRKKPDTQYF
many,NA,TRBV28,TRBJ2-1,TGTGCCAGCAGTTCCAATCTCGGGACGCGGCGCTATGAGCAGTTCTTC,CASSSNLGTRRYEQFF
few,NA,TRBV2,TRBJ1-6,TGTGCCAGCAGTTTAAGGGACGTCGAGGGCTCACCCCTCCACTTT,CASSLRDVEGSPLHF
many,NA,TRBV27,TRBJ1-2,TGTGCCAGCAGTCACACCATGGAATATGGCTACACCTTC,CASSHTMEYGYTF
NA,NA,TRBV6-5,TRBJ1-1,TGTGCCAGCAGTTACTCTTACAGGGCCCTAGGAGGGAACACTGAAGCTTTCTTT,CASSYSYRALGGNTEAFF
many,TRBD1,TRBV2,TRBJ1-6,TGTGCCAGCAGAAAAACAGGGGGATATAATTCACCCCTCCACTTT,CASRKTGGYNSPLHF
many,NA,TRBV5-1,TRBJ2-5,TGTGCCAGCAGCTTAGGGGTCGGAGAGACCCAGTACTTC,CASSLGVGETQYF
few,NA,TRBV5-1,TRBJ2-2,TGCGCCAGCAGCTTGGGCCAAAATTATAACACCGGGGAGCTGTTTTTT,CASSLGQNYNTGELFF
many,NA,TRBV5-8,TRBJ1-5,TGTGCCAGCACGGTGGACACGGATATCTATAGCAATCAGCCCCAGCATTTT,CASTVDTDIYSNQPQHF